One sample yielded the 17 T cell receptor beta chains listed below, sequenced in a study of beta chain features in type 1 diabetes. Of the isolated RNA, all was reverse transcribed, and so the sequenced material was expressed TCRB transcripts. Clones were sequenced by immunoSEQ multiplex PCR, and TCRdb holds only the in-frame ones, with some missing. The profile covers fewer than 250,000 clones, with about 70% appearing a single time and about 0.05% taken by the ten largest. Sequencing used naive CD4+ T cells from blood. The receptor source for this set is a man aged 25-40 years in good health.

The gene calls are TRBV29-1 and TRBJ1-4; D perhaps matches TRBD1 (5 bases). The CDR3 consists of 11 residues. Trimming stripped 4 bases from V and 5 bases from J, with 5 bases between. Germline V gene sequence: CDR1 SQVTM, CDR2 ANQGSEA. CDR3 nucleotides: TGCAGCGTTGGACAGAATGAAAAACTGTTTTTT. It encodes CSVGQNEKLFF.

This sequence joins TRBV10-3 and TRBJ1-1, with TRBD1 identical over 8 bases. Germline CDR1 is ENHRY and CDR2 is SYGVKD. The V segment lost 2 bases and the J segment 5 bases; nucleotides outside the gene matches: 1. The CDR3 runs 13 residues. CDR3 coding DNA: TGTGCCATCAGTGAGGACAGGGGAACTGAAGCTTTCTTT. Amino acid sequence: CAISEDRGTEAFF.

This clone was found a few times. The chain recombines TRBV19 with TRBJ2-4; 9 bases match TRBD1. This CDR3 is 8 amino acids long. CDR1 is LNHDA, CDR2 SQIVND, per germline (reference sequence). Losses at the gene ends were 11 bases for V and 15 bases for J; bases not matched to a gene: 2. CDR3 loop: CAGGQGYF. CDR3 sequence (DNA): TGTGCCGGGGGACAGGGGTACTTC.

CDR3 DNA sequence: TGTGCCACCAGCACCGCTCGTCCCCAGGGGGCGGCCTACAATGAGCAGTTCTTC. Its protein is CATSTARPQGAAYNEQFF. The chain is built from TRBV15 and TRBJ2-1, with TRBD1 identical over 8 bases. The V segment lost 4 bases and the J segment 2 bases; nucleotides outside the gene matches: 13. This CDR3 spans 18 amino acids. Germline V gives CDR1 LNHNV, CDR2 YYDKDF (reference sequence).

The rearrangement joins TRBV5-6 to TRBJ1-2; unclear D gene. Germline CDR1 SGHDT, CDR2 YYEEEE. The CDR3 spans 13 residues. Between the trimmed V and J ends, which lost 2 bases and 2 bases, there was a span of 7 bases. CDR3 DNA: TGTGCCAGCAGCTTCCAGGCGAACTATGGCTACACCTTC. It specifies CASSFQANYGYTF.

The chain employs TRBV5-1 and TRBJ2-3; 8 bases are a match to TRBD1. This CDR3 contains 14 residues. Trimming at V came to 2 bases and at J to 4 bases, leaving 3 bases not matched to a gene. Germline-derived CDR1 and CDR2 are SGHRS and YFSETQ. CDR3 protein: CASSLPQGADTQYF. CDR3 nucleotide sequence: TGCGCCAGCAGCTTACCACAGGGGGCAGATACGCAGTATTTT.

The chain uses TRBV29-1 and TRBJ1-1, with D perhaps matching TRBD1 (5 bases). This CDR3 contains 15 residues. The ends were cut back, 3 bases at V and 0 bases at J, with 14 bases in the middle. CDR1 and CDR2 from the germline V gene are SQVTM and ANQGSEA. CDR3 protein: CSVDHRLAMNTEAFF. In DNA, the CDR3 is TGCAGCGTTGATCACAGGCTAGCGATGAACACTGAAGCTTTCTTT.

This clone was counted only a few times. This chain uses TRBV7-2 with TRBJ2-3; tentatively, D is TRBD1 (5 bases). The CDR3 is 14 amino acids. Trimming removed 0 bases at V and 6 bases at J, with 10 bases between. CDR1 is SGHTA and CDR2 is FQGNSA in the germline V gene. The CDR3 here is CASSLALYRDTQYF. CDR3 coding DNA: TGTGCCAGCAGCTTAGCATTATACAGGGATACGCAGTATTTT.

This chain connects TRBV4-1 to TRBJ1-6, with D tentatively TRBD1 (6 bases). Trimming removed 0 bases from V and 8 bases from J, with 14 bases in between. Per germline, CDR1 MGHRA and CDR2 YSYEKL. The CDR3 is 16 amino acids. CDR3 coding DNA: TGCGCCAGCAGCCAAGATTCGGCAACAGGGTATTCACCCCTCCACTTT. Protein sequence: CASSQDSATGYSPLHF.

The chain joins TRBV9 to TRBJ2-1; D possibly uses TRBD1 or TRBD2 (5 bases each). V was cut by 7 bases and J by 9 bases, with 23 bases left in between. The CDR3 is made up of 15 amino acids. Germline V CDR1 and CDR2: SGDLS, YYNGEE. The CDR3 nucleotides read TGTGCCAGCTCAGCACTGGGGCCCGAGGGCAGTGAGCAGTTCTTC. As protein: CASSALGPEGSEQFF.

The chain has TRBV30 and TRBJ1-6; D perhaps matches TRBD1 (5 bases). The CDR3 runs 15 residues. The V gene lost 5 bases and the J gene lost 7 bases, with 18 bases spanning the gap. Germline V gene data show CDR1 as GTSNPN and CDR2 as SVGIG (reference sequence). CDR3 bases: TGTGCCTGGGGCCGATCCCAGGGAAAGAATTCACCCCTCCACTTT. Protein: CAWGRSQGKNSPLHF.

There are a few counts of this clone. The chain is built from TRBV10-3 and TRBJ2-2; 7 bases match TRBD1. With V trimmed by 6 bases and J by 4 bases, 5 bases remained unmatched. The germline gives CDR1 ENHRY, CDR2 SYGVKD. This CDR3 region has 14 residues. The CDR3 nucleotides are TGTGCCATCAGAGGGACAGAAGTCACCGGGGAGCTGTTTTTT. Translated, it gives CAIRGTEVTGELFF.

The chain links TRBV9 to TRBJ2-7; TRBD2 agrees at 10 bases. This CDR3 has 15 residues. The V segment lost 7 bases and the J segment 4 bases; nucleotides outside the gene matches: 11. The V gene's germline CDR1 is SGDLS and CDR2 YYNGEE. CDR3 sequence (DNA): TGTGCCAGCGGCAGCCGGCTAGCGGGAGTATACGAGCAGTACTTC. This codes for CASGSRLAGVYEQYF. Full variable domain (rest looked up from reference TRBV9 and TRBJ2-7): DSGVTQTPKHLITATGQRVTLRCSPRSGDLSVYWYQQSLDQGLQFLIQYYNGEERAKGNILERFSAQQFPDLHSELNLSSLELGDSALYFCASGSRLAGVYEQYFGPGTRLTVT.

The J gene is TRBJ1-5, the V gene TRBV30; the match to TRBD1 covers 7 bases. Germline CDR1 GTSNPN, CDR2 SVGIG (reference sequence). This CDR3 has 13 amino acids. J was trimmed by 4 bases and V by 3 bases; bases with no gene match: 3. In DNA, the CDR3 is TGTGCCTGGAGCGGACAGGCGAATCAGCCCCAGCATTTT. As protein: CAWSGQANQPQHF.

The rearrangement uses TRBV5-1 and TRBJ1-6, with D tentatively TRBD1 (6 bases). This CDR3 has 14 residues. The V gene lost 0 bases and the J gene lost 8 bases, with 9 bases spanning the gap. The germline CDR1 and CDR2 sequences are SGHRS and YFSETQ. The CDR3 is CASSLGRGDSPLHF. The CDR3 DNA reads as TGCGCCAGCAGCTTGGGCAGGGGTGATTCACCCCTCCACTTT.

The CDR3 coding sequence is TGTGCCTGGAGCCGAGTCGATGAGCAGTTCTTC. Protein: CAWSRVDEQFF. The V gene is TRBV30, the J gene TRBJ2-1; D is uncertain. The CDR3 contains 11 residues. Germline V gene sequence: CDR1 GTSNPN, CDR2 SVGIG (reference sequence). The V end lost 3 bases, the J end lost 8 bases, and 8 bases lay between the germline ends.

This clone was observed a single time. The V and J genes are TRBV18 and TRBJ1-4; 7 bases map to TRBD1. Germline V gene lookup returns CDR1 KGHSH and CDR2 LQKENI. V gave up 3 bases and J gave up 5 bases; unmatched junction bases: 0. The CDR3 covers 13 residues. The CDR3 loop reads CASSPGQNEKLFF. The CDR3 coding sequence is TGTGCCAGCTCACCGGGACAGAATGAAAAACTGTTTTTT.